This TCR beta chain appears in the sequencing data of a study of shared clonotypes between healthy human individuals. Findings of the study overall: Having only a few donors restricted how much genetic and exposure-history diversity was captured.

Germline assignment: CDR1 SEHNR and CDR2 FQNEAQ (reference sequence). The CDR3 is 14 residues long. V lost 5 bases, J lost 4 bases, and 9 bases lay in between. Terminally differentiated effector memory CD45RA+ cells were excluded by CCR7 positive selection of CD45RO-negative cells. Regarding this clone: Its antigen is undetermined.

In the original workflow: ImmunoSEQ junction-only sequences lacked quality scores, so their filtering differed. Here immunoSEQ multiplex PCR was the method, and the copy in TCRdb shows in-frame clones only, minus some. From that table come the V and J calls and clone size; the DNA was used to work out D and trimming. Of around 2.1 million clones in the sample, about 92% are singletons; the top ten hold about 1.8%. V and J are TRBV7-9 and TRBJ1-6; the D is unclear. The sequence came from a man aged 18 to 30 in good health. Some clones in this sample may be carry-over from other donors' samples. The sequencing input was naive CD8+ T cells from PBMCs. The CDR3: CASSQDGYNSPLHF. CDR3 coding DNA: TGTGCCAGCAGCCAGGACGGTTATAATTCACCCCTCCACTTT.